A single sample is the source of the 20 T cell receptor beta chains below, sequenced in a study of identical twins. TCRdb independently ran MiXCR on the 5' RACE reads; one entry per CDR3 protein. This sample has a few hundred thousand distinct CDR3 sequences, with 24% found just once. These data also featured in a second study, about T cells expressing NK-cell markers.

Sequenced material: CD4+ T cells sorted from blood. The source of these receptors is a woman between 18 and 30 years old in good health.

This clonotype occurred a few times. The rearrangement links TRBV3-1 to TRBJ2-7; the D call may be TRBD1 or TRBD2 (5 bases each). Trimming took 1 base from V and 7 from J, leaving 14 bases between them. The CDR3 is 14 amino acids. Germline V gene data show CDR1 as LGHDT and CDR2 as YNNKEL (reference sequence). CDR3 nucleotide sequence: TGTGCCAGCAGCCAAGTCCGGGGCCACGGAGAGCAGTACTTC. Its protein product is CASSQVRGHGEQYF.

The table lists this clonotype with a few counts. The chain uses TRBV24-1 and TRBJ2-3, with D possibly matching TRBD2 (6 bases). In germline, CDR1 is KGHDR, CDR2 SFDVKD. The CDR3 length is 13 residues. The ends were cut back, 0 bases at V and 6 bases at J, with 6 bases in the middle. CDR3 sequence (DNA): TGTGCCACCAGTGATTTGCGGGGGGATACGCAGTATTTT. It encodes CATSDLRGDTQYF.

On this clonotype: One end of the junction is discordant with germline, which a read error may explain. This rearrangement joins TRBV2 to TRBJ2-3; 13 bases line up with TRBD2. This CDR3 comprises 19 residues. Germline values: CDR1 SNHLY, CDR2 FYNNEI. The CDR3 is CAISPTSGRAEVGVDTQYF. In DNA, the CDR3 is TGTGCCATCAGTCCTACTAGCGGGAGGGCCGAAGTTGGAGTGGATACGCAGTATTTT.

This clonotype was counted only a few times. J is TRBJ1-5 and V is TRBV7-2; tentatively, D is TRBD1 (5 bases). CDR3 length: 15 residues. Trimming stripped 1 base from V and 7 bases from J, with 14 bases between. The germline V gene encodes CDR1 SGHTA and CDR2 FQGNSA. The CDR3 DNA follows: TGTGCCAGCAGCTTAGTTGAAGGAAGGGGACAGCCCCAGCATTTT. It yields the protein CASSLVEGRGQPQHF.

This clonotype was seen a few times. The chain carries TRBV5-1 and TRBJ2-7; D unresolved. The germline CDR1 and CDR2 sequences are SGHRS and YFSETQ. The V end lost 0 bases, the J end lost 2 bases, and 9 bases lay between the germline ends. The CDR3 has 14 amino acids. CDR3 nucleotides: TGCGCCAGCAGCTTGGATTGGAAAGCCTACGAGCAGTACTTC. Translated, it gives CASSLDWKAYEQYF.

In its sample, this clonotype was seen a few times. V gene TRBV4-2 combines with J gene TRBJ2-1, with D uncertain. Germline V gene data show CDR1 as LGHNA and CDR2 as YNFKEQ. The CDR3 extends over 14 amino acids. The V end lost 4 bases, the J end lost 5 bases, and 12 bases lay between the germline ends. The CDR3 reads CASSRNSADNEQFF. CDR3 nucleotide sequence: TGTGCCAGCAGCCGGAATTCAGCAGACAATGAGCAGTTCTTC.

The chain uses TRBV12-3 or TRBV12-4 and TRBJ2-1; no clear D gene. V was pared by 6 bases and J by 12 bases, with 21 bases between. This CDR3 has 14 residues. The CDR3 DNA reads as TGTGCCAGCAGCCTCGGCTCCTATGCACATGGGCAGTTCTTC. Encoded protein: CASSLGSYAHGQFF.

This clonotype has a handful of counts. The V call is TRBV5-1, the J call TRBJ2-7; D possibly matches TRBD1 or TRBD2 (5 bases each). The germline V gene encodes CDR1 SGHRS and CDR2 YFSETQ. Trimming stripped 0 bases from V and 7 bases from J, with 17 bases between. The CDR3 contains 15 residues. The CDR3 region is CASSLVQGLSGEQYF. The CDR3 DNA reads TGCGCCAGCAGCTTGGTGCAGGGATTATCGGGGGAGCAGTACTTC.

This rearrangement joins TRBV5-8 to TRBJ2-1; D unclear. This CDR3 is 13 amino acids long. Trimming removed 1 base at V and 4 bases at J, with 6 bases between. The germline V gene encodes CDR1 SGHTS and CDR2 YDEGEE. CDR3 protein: CASSLQAYNEQFF. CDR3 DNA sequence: TGTGCCAGCAGCTTGCAAGCTTACAATGAGCAGTTCTTC.

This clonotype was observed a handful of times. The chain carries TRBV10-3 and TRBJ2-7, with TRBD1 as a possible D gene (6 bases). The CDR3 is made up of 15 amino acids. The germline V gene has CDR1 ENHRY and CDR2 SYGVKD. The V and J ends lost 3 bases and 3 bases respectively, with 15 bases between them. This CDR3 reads CAISDTTGRGYEQYF. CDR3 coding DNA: TGTGCCATCAGTGACACCACAGGGAGAGGCTACGAGCAGTACTTC.

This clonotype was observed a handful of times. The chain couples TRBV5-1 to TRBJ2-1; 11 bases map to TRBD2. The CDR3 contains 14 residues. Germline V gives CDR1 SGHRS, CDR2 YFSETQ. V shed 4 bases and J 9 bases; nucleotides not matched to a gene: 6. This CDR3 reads CASSDTSGSGEQFF. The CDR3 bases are TGCGCCAGCAGCGATACTAGCGGGAGTGGTGAGCAGTTCTTC.

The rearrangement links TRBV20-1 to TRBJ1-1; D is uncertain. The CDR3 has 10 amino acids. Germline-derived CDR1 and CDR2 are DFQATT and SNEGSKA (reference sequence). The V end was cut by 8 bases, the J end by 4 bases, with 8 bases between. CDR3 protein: CSPRGTEAFF. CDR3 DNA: TGCAGTCCGCGGGGCACTGAAGCTTTCTTT.

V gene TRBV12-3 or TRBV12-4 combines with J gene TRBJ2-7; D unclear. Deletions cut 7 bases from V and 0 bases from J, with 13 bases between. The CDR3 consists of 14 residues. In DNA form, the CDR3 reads TGTGCCAGCACATATGATCCGTTCTCCTACGAGCAGTACTTC. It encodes CASTYDPFSYEQYF.

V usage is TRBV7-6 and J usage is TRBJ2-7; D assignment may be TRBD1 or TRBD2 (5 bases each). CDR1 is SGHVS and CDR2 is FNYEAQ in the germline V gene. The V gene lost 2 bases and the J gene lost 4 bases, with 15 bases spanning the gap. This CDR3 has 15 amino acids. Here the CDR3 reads CASSLRGTEGYEQYF. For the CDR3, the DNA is TGTGCCAGCAGCTTAAGAGGGACCGAGGGGTACGAGCAGTACTTC. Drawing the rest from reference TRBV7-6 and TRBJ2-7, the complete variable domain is GAGVSQSPRYKVTKRGQDVALRCDPISGHVSLYWYRQALGQGPEFLTYFNYEAQQDKSGLPNDRFSAERPEGSISTLTIQRTEQRDSAMYRCASSLRGTEGYEQYFGPGTRLTVT.

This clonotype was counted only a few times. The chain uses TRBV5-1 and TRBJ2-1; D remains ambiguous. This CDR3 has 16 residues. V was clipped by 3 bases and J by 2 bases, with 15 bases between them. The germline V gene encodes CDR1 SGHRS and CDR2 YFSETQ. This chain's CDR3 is CASSSGRLSTYNEQFF. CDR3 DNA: TGCGCCAGCAGCTCTGGGCGATTATCGACCTACAATGAGCAGTTCTTC.

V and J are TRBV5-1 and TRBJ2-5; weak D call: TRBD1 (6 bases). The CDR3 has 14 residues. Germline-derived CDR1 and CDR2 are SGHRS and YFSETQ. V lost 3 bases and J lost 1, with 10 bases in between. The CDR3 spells CASSYLDSQETQYF. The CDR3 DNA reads TGCGCCAGCAGCTATTTGGACAGCCAAGAGACCCAGTACTTC.

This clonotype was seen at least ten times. CDR3 coding DNA: TGTGCCAGCAGCCAGGGACCTGGGGATTCACCCCTCCACTTT. The encoded protein is CASSQGPGDSPLHF. This sequence joins TRBV7-9 and TRBJ1-6, with D tentatively TRBD1 (5 bases). Germline V lookup: CDR1 SEHNR, CDR2 FQNEAQ (reference sequence). V was shortened by 5 bases and J by 8 bases, with 13 bases between the two germline ends. This CDR3 has 14 residues. Full variable domain (missing parts from reference TRBV7-9 and TRBJ1-6): DTGVSQNPRHKITKRGQNVTFRCDPISEHNRLYWYRQTLGQGPEFLTYFQNEAQLEKSRLLSDRFSAERPKGSFSTLEIQRTEQGDSAMYLCASSQGPGDSPLHFGNGTRLTVT.

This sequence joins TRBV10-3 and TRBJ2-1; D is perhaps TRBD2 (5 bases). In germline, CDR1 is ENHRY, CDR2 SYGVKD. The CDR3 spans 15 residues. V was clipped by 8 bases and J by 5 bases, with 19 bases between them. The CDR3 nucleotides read TGTGCCATCCGACGGGGTATGACCGAGAACAATGAGCAGTTCTTC. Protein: CAIRRGMTENNEQFF.

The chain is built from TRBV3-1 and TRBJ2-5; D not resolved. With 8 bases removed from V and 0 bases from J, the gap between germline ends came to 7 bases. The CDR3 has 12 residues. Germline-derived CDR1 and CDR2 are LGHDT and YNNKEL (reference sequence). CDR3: CASEQYQETQYF. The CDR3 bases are TGTGCCAGCGAACAGTACCAAGAGACCCAGTACTTC.

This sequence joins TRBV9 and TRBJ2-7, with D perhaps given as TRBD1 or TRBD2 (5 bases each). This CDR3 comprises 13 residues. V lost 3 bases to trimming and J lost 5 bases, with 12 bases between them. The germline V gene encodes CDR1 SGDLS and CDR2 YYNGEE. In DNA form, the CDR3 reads TGTGCCAGCAGCGCCAGGGTGGGAGACGAGCAGTACTTC. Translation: CASSARVGDEQYF.